A selection of T cell receptor beta chains follows, all from one sample in a study of blood T cell repertoires in COVID-19. This table comes from immunoSEQ multiplex PCR, and its TCRdb copy is limited to in-frame clones, with some not included. The sample has about 250,000 clones, 70% to 90% seen once; the top ten hold less than 3%. The sequenced material came from peripheral blood. Receptor source: a woman aged 30 to 39 with active or convalescent COVID-19. Each CDR3 is given with its conserved first and last residue. Each record gives: CDR3 length, J gene, V gene, CDR3 protein.

cdr3_length: 16
j_call: TRBJ1-6
v_call: TRBV9
cdr3_aa: CASSVDESSYNSPLHF

cdr3_length: 15
j_call: TRBJ1-2
v_call: TRBV6-5
cdr3_aa: CASRIGTGVLYGYTF

cdr3_length: 13
j_call: TRBJ1-3
v_call: TRBV5-6
cdr3_aa: CASRWTGGNTIYF

cdr3_length: 13
j_call: TRBJ2-4
v_call: TRBV3-1/TRBV3-2
cdr3_aa: CASSPSRVGIQYF

cdr3_length: 15
j_call: TRBJ2-2
v_call: TRBV10-3
cdr3_aa: CAISARGDSTGELFF

cdr3_length: 15
j_call: TRBJ1-1
v_call: TRBV10-3
cdr3_aa: CAIKTGQGHGTEAFF

cdr3_length: 15
j_call: TRBJ1-3
v_call: TRBV7-6
cdr3_aa: CASSLDWSSGNTIYF

cdr3_length: 12
j_call: TRBJ1-2
v_call: TRBV10-3
cdr3_aa: CAISEVSRGYTF

cdr3_length: 15
j_call: TRBJ2-1
v_call: TRBV5-6
cdr3_aa: CASTPASRGLNEQFF

cdr3_length: 16
j_call: TRBJ2-2
v_call: TRBV7-2
cdr3_aa: CASSLGLAGGSGELFF

cdr3_length: 18
j_call: TRBJ2-1
v_call: TRBV5-1
cdr3_aa: CASVLGTSGGTYHGEQFF